This is a list of T cell receptor beta chains from one sample in a study of CD8+CD57+ T cells in acquired aplastic anemia. TCRdb re-called the reads with MiXCR, one entry per CDR3 protein. This table holds about 160,000 distinct CDR3 sequences, approximately 40% found once. Sequencing used sorted CD4+, CD8+, or CD8+CD57+ T cells (not recorded which) from PBMCs. The receptors were sampled from a human donor in good health. The CDR3 runs from the conserved cysteine through the conserved F or W. D genes are given only for firm matches. The size of a clone is reported for some rows only, either as once, few or many, or as a class for expanded clones.

abundance: many
v_gene: TRBV7-2
j_gene: TRBJ2-3
d_gene: TRBD1
CDR3nt: TGTGCCAGCAGCTTTGGGACAGGGGGCCTTACGCAGTATTTT
CDR3aa: CASSFGTGGLTQYF

abundance: .
v_gene: TRBV20-1
j_gene: TRBJ2-3
d_gene: TRBD2
CDR3nt: TGCAGTGCTAAGCTACTAGCGGGGGAAGCAGATACGCAGTATTTT
CDR3aa: CSAKLLAGEADTQYF

abundance: .
v_gene: TRBV7-9
j_gene: TRBJ2-7
d_gene: .
CDR3nt: TGTGCCAGCAGCTTGGGGCAGTACTTC
CDR3aa: CASSLGQYF

abundance: many
v_gene: TRBV12-3/TRBV12-4
j_gene: TRBJ2-1
d_gene: .
CDR3nt: TGTGCCAGCACCCGTGGGACCTCCTACAATGAGCAGTTCTTC
CDR3aa: CASTRGTSYNEQFF

abundance: .
v_gene: TRBV2
j_gene: TRBJ2-5
d_gene: .
CDR3nt: TGTGCCAGCAGTGACCGTGGGTCCCCCGTACAGACCCAGTACTTC
CDR3aa: CASSDRGSPVQTQYF

abundance: .
v_gene: TRBV2
j_gene: TRBJ2-2
d_gene: .
CDR3nt: TGTGCCAGCTGGGGGGCTGGAGCGAACACCGGGGAGCTGTTTTTT
CDR3aa: CASWGAGANTGELFF

abundance: .
v_gene: TRBV27
j_gene: TRBJ2-3
d_gene: .
CDR3nt: TGTGCCAGCAGTTTGGGAACTGCGCAGTATTTT
CDR3aa: CASSLGTAQYF

abundance: .
v_gene: TRBV5-1
j_gene: TRBJ1-2
d_gene: .
CDR3nt: TGCGCCAGCAGCTTGGTTCGGACAGACTATGGCTACACCTTC
CDR3aa: CASSLVRTDYGYTF

abundance: .
v_gene: TRBV7-9
j_gene: TRBJ1-5
d_gene: .
CDR3nt: TGTGCCAGCAGCTCGGACAATCAGCCCCAGCATTTT
CDR3aa: CASSSDNQPQHF

abundance: .
v_gene: TRBV24-1
j_gene: TRBJ2-3
d_gene: TRBD1
CDR3nt: TGTGCCACCAGTGATTGGGGCACAGGGGCAGATACGCAGTATTTT
CDR3aa: CATSDWGTGADTQYF

abundance: many
v_gene: TRBV11-2
j_gene: TRBJ2-3
d_gene: .
CDR3nt: TGTGCCAGCAGGGGGGCTCAGCTAGGTCTCCCAGATACGCAGTATTTT
CDR3aa: CASRGAQLGLPDTQYF

abundance: many
v_gene: TRBV5-1
j_gene: TRBJ2-7
d_gene: .
CDR3nt: TGCGCCAGCAGCTCTCCCCCGGGGTGGAGGGCCTACGAGCAGTACTTC
CDR3aa: CASSSPPGWRAYEQYF

abundance: few
v_gene: TRBV6-1
j_gene: TRBJ2-2
d_gene: .
CDR3nt: TGTGCCAGCACTACACCCAGGGTGTCCGGGGAGCTGTTTTTT
CDR3aa: CASTTPRVSGELFF

abundance: few
v_gene: TRBV6-1
j_gene: TRBJ1-1
d_gene: TRBD1
CDR3nt: TGTGCCAGCAGAAAGGGGACAGGGCGTTTGGTAACTGAAGCTTTCTTT
CDR3aa: CASRKGTGRLVTEAFF

abundance: once
v_gene: TRBV29-1
j_gene: TRBJ2-1
d_gene: TRBD2
CDR3nt: TGCAGCGTGAACTACGGACTAGCGGCTTACAATGAGCAGTTCTTC
CDR3aa: CSVNYGLAAYNEQFF

abundance: .
v_gene: TRBV19
j_gene: TRBJ1-5
d_gene: .
CDR3nt: TGTGCCAGTAGTTACTGGGCCAACAGGGACAATCAGCCCCAGCATTTT
CDR3aa: CASSYWANRDNQPQHF

abundance: few
v_gene: TRBV12-3/TRBV12-4
j_gene: TRBJ1-5
d_gene: .
CDR3nt: TGTGCCAGCAGTTTAACAGGTTTGGGGGCCAATCAGCCCCAGCATTTT
CDR3aa: CASSLTGLGANQPQHF

abundance: .
v_gene: TRBV10-3
j_gene: TRBJ1-3
d_gene: .
CDR3nt: TGTGCCATCAGGGATAGCGGGGGGGACACCATATATTTT
CDR3aa: CAIRDSGGDTIYF

abundance: many
v_gene: TRBV20-1
j_gene: TRBJ1-1
d_gene: .
CDR3nt: TGCAGTGCTAGATCCGGCCCAAACCTCGGCACTGAAGCTTTCTTT
CDR3aa: CSARSGPNLGTEAFF

abundance: few
v_gene: TRBV7-6
j_gene: TRBJ2-7
d_gene: .
CDR3nt: TGTGCCAGCAGCGGTAGTGGGGGCGAGCAGTACTTC
CDR3aa: CASSGSGGEQYF

abundance: many
v_gene: TRBV10-3
j_gene: TRBJ1-5
d_gene: .
CDR3nt: TGTGCCATCAGTGAGTCTGAGTTCAATCAGCCCCAGCATTTT
CDR3aa: CAISESEFNQPQHF

abundance: .
v_gene: TRBV12-3/TRBV12-4
j_gene: TRBJ2-1
d_gene: TRBD2
CDR3nt: TGTGCCAGCAGGAGGGGGGTAGCGGGGGGTTACAATGAGCAGTTCTTC
CDR3aa: CASRRGVAGGYNEQFF

abundance: many
v_gene: TRBV7-2
j_gene: TRBJ2-1
d_gene: TRBD2
CDR3nt: TGTGCCAGCAGATCCCGGCTAGCGGCTAACAATGAGCAGTTCTTC
CDR3aa: CASRSRLAANNEQFF

abundance: .
v_gene: TRBV20-1
j_gene: TRBJ2-7
d_gene: TRBD2
CDR3nt: TGCAGTGCACGAAACGGACTAGCGGGGGGCCGGACCTACGAGCAGTACTTC
CDR3aa: CSARNGLAGGRTYEQYF

abundance: few
v_gene: TRBV5-1
j_gene: TRBJ2-2
d_gene: .
CDR3nt: TGCGCCAGCAGGCAGGGTCGGGGCACCGGGGAGCTGTTTTTT
CDR3aa: CASRQGRGTGELFF

abundance: .
v_gene: TRBV10-1
j_gene: TRBJ1-3
d_gene: .
CDR3nt: TGCGCCAGCAGGGGGGGGTACGGAAACACCATATATTTT
CDR3aa: CASRGGYGNTIYF

abundance: .
v_gene: TRBV30
j_gene: TRBJ1-6
d_gene: .
CDR3nt: TGTGCCTGGAGTGTGACCGGTTCCCTCCACTTT
CDR3aa: CAWSVTGSLHF